Presented here are 16 T cell receptor beta chains from one specimen sequenced in a study of cytomegalovirus exposure and HLA in healthy donors. PCR used 60 Vbeta primers and 13 Jbeta primers. Assay: immunoSEQ multiplex PCR; the TCRdb copy retains only in-frame clones and omits some. The table has approximately 130,000 clones, approximately 80% seen once. Sequencing was done on a sample of PBMCs. The receptors stem from a woman between 18 and 29 years old in good health and CMV-seronegative.

The chain links TRBV15 to TRBJ2-1; 9 bases line up with TRBD2. The germline CDR1 and CDR2 sequences are LNHNV and YYDKDF (reference sequence). The ends lost 4 bases at V and 4 bases at J; junction bases unmatched: 8. The CDR3 consists of 16 residues. This CDR3 is CATSTTAGGNYNEQFF. In DNA form, the CDR3 reads TGTGCCACCAGCACCACGGCGGGAGGGAATTACAATGAGCAGTTCTTC. The entire variable domain, with the rest obtained from reference TRBV15 and TRBJ2-1, is as follows: DAMVIQNPRYQVTQFGKPVTLSCSQTLNHNVMYWYQQKSSQAPKLLFHYYDKDFNNEADTPDNFQSRRPNTSFCFLDIRSPGLGDTAMYLCATSTTAGGNYNEQFFGPGTRLTVL.

This sequence joins TRBV6-5 and TRBJ2-7; 7 positions agree with TRBD1. The CDR3 totals 15 residues. The J segment lost 3 bases and the V segment lost 6 bases, leaving 11 bases of the junction unmatched. The V gene's germline CDR1 is MNHEY and CDR2 SVGAGI. The CDR3 coding sequence is TGTGCCAGCAGAGGGTTAGGGACAGCAGTCTACGAGCAGTACTTC. This sequence encodes CASRGLGTAVYEQYF.

The chain has TRBV30 and TRBJ2-2; D perhaps matches TRBD1 (5 bases). V was clipped by 3 bases and J by 4 bases, with 9 bases between them. The germline gives CDR1 GTSNPN, CDR2 SVGIG (reference sequence). The CDR3 is made up of 13 amino acids. This CDR3 reads CAWRGVGTGELFF. CDR3 nucleotides: TGTGCCTGGAGAGGGGTCGGCACCGGGGAGCTGTTTTTT.

In this sample, this clone turned up a few times. This rearrangement joins TRBV4-2 to TRBJ1-1; D may be TRBD1 (6 bases). The CDR3 spans 13 residues. V lost 8 bases, J lost 1 base, and 11 bases lay in between. CDR1 is LGHNA, CDR2 YNFKEQ, per germline. CDR3 nucleotides: TGTGCCAGCGCCACAGGGACGAACACTGAAGCTTTCTTT. Translation gives CASATGTNTEAFF.

The V gene is TRBV7-3, the J gene TRBJ2-1; 11 positions match TRBD2. The germline CDR1 and CDR2 sequences are SGHTA and FQGTGA. CDR3 length: 17 residues. Trimming removed 4 bases from V and 0 bases from J; junction bases left unmatched: 5. The CDR3 loop reads CASSSTSGGRSYNEQFF. In DNA, the CDR3 is TGTGCCAGCAGCTCCACTAGCGGGGGCCGCTCCTACAATGAGCAGTTCTTC.

The chain couples TRBV7-2 to TRBJ1-4; no definite D call. CDR3 length: 14 amino acids. CDR1 is SGHTA and CDR2 is FQGNSA in the germline V gene. Deletions cut 2 bases from V and 5 bases from J, with 9 bases between. The CDR3 region has the DNA TGTGCCAGCAGCTTAAGGAGACGGAATGAAAAACTGTTTTTT. The encoded protein is CASSLRRRNEKLFF.

The gene calls are TRBV2 and TRBJ1-3; 8 nucleotides line up with TRBD1. V trimming: 3 bases; J trimming: 1 base; junction bases outside the gene matches: 11. The CDR3 runs to 18 residues. Germline values: CDR1 SNHLY, CDR2 FYNNEI. CDR3 in DNA: TGTGCCAGCAGTGAGACAGGGGCCTTCCTCCGATCTGGAAACACCATATATTTT. Translating it yields CASSETGAFLRSGNTIYF.

The rearrangement uses TRBV5-1 and TRBJ2-2, with a tentative D call TRBD1 (6 bases). This CDR3 region has 16 residues. Germline V gene sequence: CDR1 SGHRS, CDR2 YFSETQ. V was clipped by 0 bases and J by 10 bases, with 19 bases between them. The DNA of the CDR3 is TGCGCCAGCAGCTTGGGTTCGTTCCAGGGGATGAAGGAGCTGTTTTTT. Encoded protein: CASSLGSFQGMKELFF. The variable domain in full, with the rest retrieved from reference TRBV5-1 and TRBJ2-2, is KAGVTQTPRYLIKTRGQQVTLSCSPISGHRSVSWYQQTPGQGLQFLFEYFSETQRNKGNFPGRFSGRQFSNSRSEMNVSTLELGDSALYLCASSLGSFQGMKELFFGEGSRLTVL.

This CDR3 is CASSYSGVSPLHF. The CDR3, as DNA: TGTGCCAGCAGTTACTCAGGGGTTTCACCCCTCCACTTT. The J gene is TRBJ1-6, the V gene TRBV6-5, with D perhaps matching TRBD1 (5 bases). The germline V gene has CDR1 MNHEY and CDR2 SVGAGI. Trimming removed 0 bases from V and 9 bases from J, with 6 bases in between. The CDR3 spans 13 residues.

The chain couples TRBV30 to TRBJ1-3, with TRBD1 identical over 9 bases. Germline lookup yields CDR1 GTSNPN and CDR2 SVGIG (reference sequence). Trimming cost V 1 base and J 5 bases; bases outside gene matches: 9. The CDR3 is 16 amino acids. CDR3 region: CAWSGLRDRARNTIYF. The CDR3, as DNA: TGTGCCTGGAGTGGCCTCCGGGACAGGGCCCGAAACACCATATATTTT.

On this clone itself: At the DNA level, this CDR3 is encoded by other sequences in the same sample as well. The J gene is TRBJ1-5, the V gene TRBV7-9; D gene uncertain. This CDR3 spans 13 amino acids. CDR1 is SEHNR, CDR2 FQNEAQ, per germline (reference sequence). V lost 3 bases to trimming and J lost 3 bases, with 6 bases between them. CDR3 DNA sequence: TGTGCCAGCAGCTTTGAGTCCAATCAGCCCCAGCATTTT. As protein: CASSFESNQPQHF. Complete variable domain (other parts from reference TRBV7-9 and TRBJ1-5): DTGVSQNPRHKITKRGQNVTFRCDPISEHNRLYWYRQTLGQGPEFLTYFQNEAQLEKSRLLSDRFSAERPKGSFSTLEIQRTEQGDSAMYLCASSFESNQPQHFGDGTRLSIL.

This clone was seen once. V is TRBV6-1 and J is TRBJ1-1; TRBD1 might be the D (5 bases). Trimming stripped 6 bases from V and 1 base from J, with 12 bases between. The CDR3 length is 14 residues. In germline, CDR1 is MNHNS, CDR2 SASEGT. In DNA form, the CDR3 reads TGTGCCAGCAGGTTCGATCAGGGGAACACTGAAGCTTTCTTT. This codes for CASRFDQGNTEAFF.

In its sample, this clone was seen once. The rearrangement links TRBV18 to TRBJ1-1, with 7 positions matching TRBD1. CDR3 length: 14 amino acids. Germline values: CDR1 KGHSH, CDR2 LQKENI. With V trimmed by 4 bases and J by 0 bases, 2 bases remained unmatched. The CDR3 sequence is CASSQGQLNTEAFF. For the CDR3, the DNA is TGTGCCAGCTCACAGGGACAGTTGAACACTGAAGCTTTCTTT.

The chain carries TRBV27 and TRBJ2-7; D is uncertain. This CDR3 is built from 14 residues. The germline gives CDR1 MNHEY, CDR2 SMNVEV (reference sequence). The V gene lost 0 bases and the J gene lost 3 bases, with 9 bases spanning the gap. The CDR3 is CASSLSKYYYEQYF. Written as DNA, the CDR3 is TGTGCCAGCAGTTTATCCAAATACTACTACGAGCAGTACTTC.

CDR3 sequence reads: CASSYFTDTQYF. The CDR3 nucleotides read TGCGCCAGCAGCTACTTCACAGATACGCAGTATTTT. The chain couples TRBV5-1 to TRBJ2-3; the D is unclear. The CDR3 loop spans 12 amino acids. Germline lookup yields CDR1 SGHRS and CDR2 YFSETQ. The V and J ends lost 3 bases and 2 bases respectively, with 4 bases between them.

The CDR3 DNA sequence: TGTGCCAGCAGGATAGGAGATTCACCCCTCCACTTT. Protein product: CASRIGDSPLHF. V gene TRBV27 combines with J gene TRBJ1-6; D uncertain. Germline V CDR1 and CDR2: MNHEY, SMNVEV (reference sequence). The V end was cut by 6 bases, the J end by 8 bases, with 8 bases between. This CDR3 is built from 12 residues.